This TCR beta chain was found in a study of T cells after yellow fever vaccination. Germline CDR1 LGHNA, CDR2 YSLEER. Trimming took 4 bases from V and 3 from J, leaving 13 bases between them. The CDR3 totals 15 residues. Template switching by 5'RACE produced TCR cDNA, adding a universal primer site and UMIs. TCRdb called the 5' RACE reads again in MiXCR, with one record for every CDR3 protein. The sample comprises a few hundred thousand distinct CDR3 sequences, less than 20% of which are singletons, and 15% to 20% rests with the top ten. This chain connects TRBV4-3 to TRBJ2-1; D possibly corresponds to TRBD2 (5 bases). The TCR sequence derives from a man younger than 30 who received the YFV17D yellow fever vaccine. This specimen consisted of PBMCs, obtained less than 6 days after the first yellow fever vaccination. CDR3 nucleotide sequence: TGCGCCAGCAGCCCACTCGCCCGGGGCTACAATGAGCAGTTCTTC. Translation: CASSPLARGYNEQFF.